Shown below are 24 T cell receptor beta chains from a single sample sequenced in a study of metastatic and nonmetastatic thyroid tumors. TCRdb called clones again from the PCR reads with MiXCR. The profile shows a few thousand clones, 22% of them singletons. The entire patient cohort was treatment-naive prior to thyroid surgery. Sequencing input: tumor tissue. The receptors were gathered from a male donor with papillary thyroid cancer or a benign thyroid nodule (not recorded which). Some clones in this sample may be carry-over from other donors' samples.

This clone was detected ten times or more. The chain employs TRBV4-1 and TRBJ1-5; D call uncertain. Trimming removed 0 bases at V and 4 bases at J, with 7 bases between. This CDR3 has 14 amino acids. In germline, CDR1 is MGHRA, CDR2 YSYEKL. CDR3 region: CASSQDRGNQPQHF. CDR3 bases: TGCGCCAGCAGCCAAGATCGGGGAAATCAGCCCCAGCATTTT.

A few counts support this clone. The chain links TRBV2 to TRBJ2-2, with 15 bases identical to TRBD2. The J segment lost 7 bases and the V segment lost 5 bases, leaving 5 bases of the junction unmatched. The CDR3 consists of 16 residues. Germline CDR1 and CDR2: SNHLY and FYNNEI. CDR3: CASSSGLAGGIGELFF. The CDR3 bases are TGTGCCAGCAGTTCTGGACTAGCGGGAGGGATCGGGGAGCTGTTTTTT.

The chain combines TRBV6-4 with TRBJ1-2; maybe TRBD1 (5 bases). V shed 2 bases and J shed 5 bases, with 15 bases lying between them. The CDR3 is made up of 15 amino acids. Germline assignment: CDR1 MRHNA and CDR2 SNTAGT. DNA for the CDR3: TGTGCCAGCAGTGACGACAGCGGATGGCCTTATGGCTACACCTTC. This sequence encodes CASSDDSGWPYGYTF.

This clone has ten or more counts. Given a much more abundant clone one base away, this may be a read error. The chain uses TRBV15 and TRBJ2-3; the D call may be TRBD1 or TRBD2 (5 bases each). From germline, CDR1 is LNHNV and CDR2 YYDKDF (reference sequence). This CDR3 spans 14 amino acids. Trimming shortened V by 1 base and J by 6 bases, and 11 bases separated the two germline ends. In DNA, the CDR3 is TGTGCCACCAGCAGAGGGGACGGGGCGGATACGCAGTATTTT. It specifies CATSRGDGADTQYF.

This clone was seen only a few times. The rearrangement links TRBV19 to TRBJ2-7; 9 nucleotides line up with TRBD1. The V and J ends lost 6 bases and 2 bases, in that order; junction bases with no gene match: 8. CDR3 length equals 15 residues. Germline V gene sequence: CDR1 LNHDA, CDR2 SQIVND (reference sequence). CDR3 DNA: TGTGCCAGTAGAGCTTCGGGACAGGGAGCCTACGAGCAGTACTTC. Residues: CASRASGQGAYEQYF.

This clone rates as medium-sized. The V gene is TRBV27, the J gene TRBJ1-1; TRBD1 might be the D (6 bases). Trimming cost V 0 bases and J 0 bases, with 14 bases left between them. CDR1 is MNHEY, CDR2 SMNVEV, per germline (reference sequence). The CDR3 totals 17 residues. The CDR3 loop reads CASSLSGQTFMNTEAFF. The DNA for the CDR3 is TGTGCCAGCAGTTTATCCGGACAGACATTCATGAACACTGAAGCTTTCTTT.

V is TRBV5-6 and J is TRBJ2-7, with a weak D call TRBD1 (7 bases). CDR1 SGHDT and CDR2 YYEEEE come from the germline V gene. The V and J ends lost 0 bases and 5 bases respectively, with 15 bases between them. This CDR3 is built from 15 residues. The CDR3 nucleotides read TGTGCCAGCAGCTTGGGGCGGGAAGGGGGCAACGAGCAGTACTTC. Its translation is CASSLGREGGNEQYF.

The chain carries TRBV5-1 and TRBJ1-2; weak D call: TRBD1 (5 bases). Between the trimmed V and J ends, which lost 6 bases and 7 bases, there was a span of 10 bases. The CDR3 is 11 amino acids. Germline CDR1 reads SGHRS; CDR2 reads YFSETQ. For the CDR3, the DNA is TGCGCCAGCATCGGGGGTTCTGGCTACACCTTC. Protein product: CASIGGSGYTF.

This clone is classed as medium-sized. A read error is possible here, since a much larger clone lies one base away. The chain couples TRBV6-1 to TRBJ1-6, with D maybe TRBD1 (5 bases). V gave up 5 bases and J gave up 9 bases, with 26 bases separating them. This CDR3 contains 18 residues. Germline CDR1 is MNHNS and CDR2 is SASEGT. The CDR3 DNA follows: TGTGCCAGCAGTAAAGAACGGGGGGGAGTGTCCCATGGTTCACCCCTCCACTTT. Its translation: CASSKERGGVSHGSPLHF.

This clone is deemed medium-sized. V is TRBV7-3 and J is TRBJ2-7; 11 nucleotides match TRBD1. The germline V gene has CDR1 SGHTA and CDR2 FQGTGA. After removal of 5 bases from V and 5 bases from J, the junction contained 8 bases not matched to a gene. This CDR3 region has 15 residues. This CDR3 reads CASSPSGTGGDEQYF. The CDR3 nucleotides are TGTGCCAGCAGCCCTTCCGGGACAGGGGGGGACGAGCAGTACTTC.

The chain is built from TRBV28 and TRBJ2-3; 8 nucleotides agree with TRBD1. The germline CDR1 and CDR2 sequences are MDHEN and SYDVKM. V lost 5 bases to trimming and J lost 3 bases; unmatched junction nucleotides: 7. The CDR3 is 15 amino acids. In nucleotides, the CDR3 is TGTGCCAGCAGTCCCATCGGACAGGGTACAGATACGCAGTATTTT. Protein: CASSPIGQGTDTQYF.

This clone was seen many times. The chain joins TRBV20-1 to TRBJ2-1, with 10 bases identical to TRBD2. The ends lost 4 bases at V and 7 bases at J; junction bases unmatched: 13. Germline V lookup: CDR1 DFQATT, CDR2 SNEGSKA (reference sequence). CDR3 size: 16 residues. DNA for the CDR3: TGCAGTGCTAATCGAGCGGGAGGGGGGAGAGGGAATGAGCAGTTCTTC. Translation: CSANRAGGGRGNEQFF.

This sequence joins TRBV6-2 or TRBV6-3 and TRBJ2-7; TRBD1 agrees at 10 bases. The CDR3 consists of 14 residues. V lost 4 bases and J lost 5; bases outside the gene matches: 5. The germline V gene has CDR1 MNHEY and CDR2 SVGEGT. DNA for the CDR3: TGTGCCAGCAGTTTTGACAGGGGGCGACACGAGCAGTACTTC. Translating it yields CASSFDRGRHEQYF.

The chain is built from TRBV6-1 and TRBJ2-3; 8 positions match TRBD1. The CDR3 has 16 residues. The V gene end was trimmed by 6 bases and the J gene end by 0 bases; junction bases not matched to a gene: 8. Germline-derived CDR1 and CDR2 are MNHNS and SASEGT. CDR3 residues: CASSESWTGSTDTQYF. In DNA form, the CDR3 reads TGTGCCAGCAGCGAATCTTGGACAGGGAGCACAGATACGCAGTATTTT.

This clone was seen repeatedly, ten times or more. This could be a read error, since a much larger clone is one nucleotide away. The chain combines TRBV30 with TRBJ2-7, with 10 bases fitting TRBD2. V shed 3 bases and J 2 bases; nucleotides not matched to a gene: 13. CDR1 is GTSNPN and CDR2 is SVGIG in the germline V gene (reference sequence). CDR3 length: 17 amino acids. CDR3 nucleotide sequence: TGTGCCTGGAGAAGAGCGGGAGGGCCCCGAGGGGCCTACGAGCAGTACTTC. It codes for CAWRRAGGPRGAYEQYF.

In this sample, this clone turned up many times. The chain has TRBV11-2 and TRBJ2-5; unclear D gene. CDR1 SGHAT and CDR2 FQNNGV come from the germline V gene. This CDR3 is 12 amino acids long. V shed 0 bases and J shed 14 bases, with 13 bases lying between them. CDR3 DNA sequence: TGTGCCAGCAGCTTAGATCAGGTTATCCGTTACTTC. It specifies CASSLDQVIRYF. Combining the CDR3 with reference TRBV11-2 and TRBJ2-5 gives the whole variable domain EAGVAQSPRYKIIEKRQSVAFWCNPISGHATLYWYQQILGQGPKLLIQFQNNGVVDDSQLPKDRFSAERLKGVDSTLKIQPAKLEDSAVYLCASSLDQVIRYFGPGTRLLVL.

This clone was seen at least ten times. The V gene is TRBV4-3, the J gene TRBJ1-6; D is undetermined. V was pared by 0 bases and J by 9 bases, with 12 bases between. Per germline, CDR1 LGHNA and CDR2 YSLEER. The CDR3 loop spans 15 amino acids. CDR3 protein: CASSQDWTLGSPLHF. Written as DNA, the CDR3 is TGCGCCAGCAGCCAAGATTGGACCCTCGGTTCACCCCTCCACTTT.

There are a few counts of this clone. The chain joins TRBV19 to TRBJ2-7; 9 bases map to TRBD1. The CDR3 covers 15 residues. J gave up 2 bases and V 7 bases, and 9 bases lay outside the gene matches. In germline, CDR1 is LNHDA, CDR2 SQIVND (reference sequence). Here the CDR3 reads CASTSSGTGPYEQYF. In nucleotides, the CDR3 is TGTGCCAGTACCTCGTCGGGGACAGGGCCCTACGAGCAGTACTTC.

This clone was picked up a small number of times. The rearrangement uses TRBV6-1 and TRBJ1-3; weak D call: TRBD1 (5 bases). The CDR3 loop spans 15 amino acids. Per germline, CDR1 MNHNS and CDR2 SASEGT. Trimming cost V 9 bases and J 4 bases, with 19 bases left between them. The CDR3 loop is CASFLQDWGGNTIYF. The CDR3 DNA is TGTGCCAGTTTCTTACAGGATTGGGGAGGAAACACCATATATTTT.

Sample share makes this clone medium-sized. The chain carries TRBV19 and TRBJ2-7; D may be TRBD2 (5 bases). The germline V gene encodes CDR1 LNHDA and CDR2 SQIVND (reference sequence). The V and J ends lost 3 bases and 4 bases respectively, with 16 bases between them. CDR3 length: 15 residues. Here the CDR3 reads CASSIIRGPLYEQYF. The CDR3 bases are TGTGCCAGTAGTATCATACGAGGGCCTCTGTACGAGCAGTACTTC.

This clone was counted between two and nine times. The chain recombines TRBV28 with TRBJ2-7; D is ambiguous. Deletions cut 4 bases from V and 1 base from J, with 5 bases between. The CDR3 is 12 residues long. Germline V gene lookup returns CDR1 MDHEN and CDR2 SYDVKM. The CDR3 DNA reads TGTGCCAGCAGTTACAGATCCTACGAGCAGTACTTC. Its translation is CASSYRSYEQYF.

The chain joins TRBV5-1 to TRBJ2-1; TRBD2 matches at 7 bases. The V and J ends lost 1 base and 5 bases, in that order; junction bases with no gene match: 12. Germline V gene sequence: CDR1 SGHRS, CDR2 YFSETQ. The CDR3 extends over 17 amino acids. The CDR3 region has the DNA TGCGCCAGCAGCTTGCTTGGCGGGGGAACCTTCGACAATGAGCAGTTCTTC. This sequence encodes CASSLLGGGTFDNEQFF.

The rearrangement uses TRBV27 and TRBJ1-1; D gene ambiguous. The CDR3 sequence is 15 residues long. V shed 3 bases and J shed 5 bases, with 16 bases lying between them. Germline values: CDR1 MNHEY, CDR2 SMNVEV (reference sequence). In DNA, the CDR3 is TGTGCCAGCAGTTTCTCTCCGGGGTACGGGACTGAAGCTTTCTTT. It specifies CASSFSPGYGTEAFF.

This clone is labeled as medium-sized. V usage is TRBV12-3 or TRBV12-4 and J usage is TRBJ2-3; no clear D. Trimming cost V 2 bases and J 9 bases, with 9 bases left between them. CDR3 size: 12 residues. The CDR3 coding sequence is TGTGCCAGCAGTTTAAATGGAATAACGCAGTATTTT. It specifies CASSLNGITQYF.